Below, one TCR beta chain is given with its context. Its recognized antigen is unknown. The record has no base qualities; no much larger clone is one base away. The data derive from a study of OX40 agonist ivuxolimab in advanced cancers. In the study overall: Ivuxolimab, which targeted the costimulatory receptor OX40 (CD134), was an agonistic, fully human IgG2 monoclonal antibody. Intravenous ivuxolimab was administered to patients every 2 weeks at six dose levels: 0.01, 0.1, 0.3, 1.5, 3 and 10 mg/kg. Among the approximately 54 dose-escalation patients, approximately 20 had hepatocellular carcinoma, about 15 melanoma, 9 renal cell carcinoma and 9 head and neck cancer. A male proportion of almost 85% and a mean age of 60 years, ranging from 23 to 79, were recorded for the dose-escalation cohort. Prior anti-PD-1, anti-PD-L1 or anti-CTLA-4 therapy was permitted, and checkpoint inhibitors had been received by 30% to 40% of dose-escalation patients. Partial responses occurred in three dose-escalation patients, of whom one had hepatocellular carcinoma and two had cutaneous melanoma. Peripheral TCRbeta sequencing aimed to test whether ivuxolimab altered TCR sequence diversity and caused clonal T-cell expansion. The paper covers the monotherapy dose-escalation part of the phase I ivuxolimab trial, which included N of about 50 patients. The investigation overall reported the following: Low levels of normalized T-cell clonal expansion were also seen in some nonresponding patients. In partial responders in the 0.1-3.0 mg/kg groups, normalized peripheral clonal expansion was found to be among the lowest, especially among CD8+ T cells. Which antigens the clonally expanded peripheral T cells were specific for was not determined. At doses of 0.1 to 3.0 mg/kg, clonal expansion of both CD4+ and CD8+ blood T cells was observed from baseline to week 6. After ivuxolimab, CD8+ T cells had more expanded clones than CD4+ T cells on average.

Patients with autoimmune disease history or receiving systemic immunosuppression were excluded from the trial. Peripheral blood for TCR sequencing was collected from all dose cohorts at baseline, on cycle 4 day 1, and on cycle 7 day 1. Samples came from an open-label, multicenter, first-in-human phase I dose-escalation trial of ivuxolimab. Adults with locally advanced or metastatic melanoma, renal cell, hepatocellular, or head and neck squamous cell carcinoma were enrolled in the trial. CD4+ and CD8+ T cells were sorted separately from peripheral blood before TCR sequencing. Reading from cysteine to phenylalanine, the CDR3 counts 14 amino acids. The retained sequence is limited to the CDR3, 42 bases, with the frame set at the first base. Between the V and J ends, shortened by 4 bases and 1 base respectively, the junction contains 7 bases. The germline V gene encodes CDR1 MNHNS and CDR2 SASEGT. Genomic DNA was isolated from the sorted cells so that the TCRbeta CDR3 region could be sequenced. The immunoSEQ Assay was used for sequencing of TCRbeta CDR3 regions. In its TCRdb copy, this immuneACCESS table keeps in-frame sequences only and misses some clones. Where compared with another copy, unresolved V genes explain less than half of these, and the others have no known cause. The sample data list some 50,000 clones, and 83% of these were observed just once. 3.1% of the sample goes to the ten largest clones.

The clonotype originates from an adult with an advanced solid tumor such as melanoma, head and neck, liver or kidney cancer. The rearrangement combines TRBV6-1 with TRBJ2-2; a tentative D match to TRBD2 spans 6 bases. This specimen was CD4+ or CD8+ T cells sorted from blood, taken in a trial of the OX40 agonist ivuxolimab. The CDR3 sequence is CASSVGGNTGELFF. The nucleotides are TGTGCCAGCAGTGTCGGGGGGAACACCGGGGAGCTGTTTTTT.